The table lists the clone carrying this T cell receptor (beta chain) with a few counts. Its antigen is currently unknown. V lost 3 bases and J lost 5, with 10 bases in between. The germline V gene encodes CDR1 KGHDR and CDR2 SFDVKD. This CDR3 comprises 14 residues. This entry belongs to a study of identical twins. Study results and limitations: Within monozygotic twins, out-of-frame TCR alpha sharing was underestimated by the models. Cross-sectional statistics, not tracking of the same donors, supported the conclusions.

Via MiXCR, TCRdb re-called the 5' RACE reads, giving one row per CDR3 protein. The data show approximately 600,000 distinct CDR3 sequences, around a tenth seen once. A further study also used this sample, focusing on yellow fever vaccine responses in identical twins. Turning to that study: Reportedly, twins' vaccine T cell responses looked partly convergent and partly personalized.

Sequencing was done on a sample of PBMCs. This TCR was sampled from a young woman in good health. The chain combines TRBV24-1 with TRBJ1-5; D perhaps matches TRBD1 (5 bases). Here the CDR3 reads CATSDGAEYQPQHF. The CDR3 DNA sequence: TGTGCCACCAGTGATGGGGCAGAGTATCAGCCCCAGCATTTT.